One and the same sample provided the 11 T cell receptor beta chains below, sequenced in a study of T cell changes during pregnancy in multiple sclerosis. TCRdb's copy holds only in-frame clones and misses some; the assay was immunoSEQ multiplex PCR. This table holds roughly 40,000 clones, approximately 92% found once. The sequences come from peripheral blood, collected before pregnancy. All receptors come from a female donor with multiple sclerosis, enrolled in a pregnancy study.

CDR3 protein: CAWSVKNTEAFF. The CDR3 DNA sequence: TGTGCCTGGAGTGTCAAGAACACTGAAGCTTTCTTT. The chain couples TRBV30 to TRBJ1-1; D not resolved. The V gene's germline CDR1 is GTSNPN and CDR2 SVGIG (reference sequence). V was pared by 0 bases and J by 1 base, with 3 bases between. This CDR3 is built from 12 residues.

The V and J genes are TRBV27 and TRBJ2-7, with 11 bases lining up with TRBD2. The CDR3 length is 17 residues. The V gene end was trimmed by 6 bases and the J gene end by 0 bases; junction bases not matched to a gene: 10. From germline, CDR1 is MNHEY and CDR2 SMNVEV (reference sequence). Written as DNA, the CDR3 is TGTGCCAGCAGACTACTCCTAGCGGGAGGTAGCTCCTACGAGCAGTACTTC. This encodes CASRLLLAGGSSYEQYF.

The CDR3 region has the DNA TGTGCCAGCTCACCACCGGGGAGGGACGAGCAGTACTTC. It encodes CASSPPGRDEQYF. V usage is TRBV18 and J usage is TRBJ2-7; 7 bases fit TRBD2. Trimming removed 0 bases from V and 5 bases from J; junction bases left unmatched: 1. CDR3 length: 13 amino acids. Looked up from germline, CDR1 is KGHSH and CDR2 is LQKENI.

The V call is TRBV18, the J call TRBJ1-5, with 8 positions matching TRBD1. Trimming at V came to 3 bases and at J to 2 bases, leaving 6 bases not matched to a gene. Germline CDR1 reads KGHSH; CDR2 reads LQKENI. The length of the CDR3 is 16 residues. In DNA, the CDR3 is TGTGCCAGCTCACCTCAGGGGGCGGTAGGCAATCAGCCCCAGCATTTT. Its protein product is CASSPQGAVGNQPQHF.

The chain employs TRBV7-6 and TRBJ2-7; 9 nucleotides line up with TRBD2. V was clipped by 4 bases and J by 3 bases; unmatched bases: 4. The V gene's germline CDR1 is SGHVS and CDR2 FNYEAQ. CDR3 size: 14 residues. The CDR3 protein is CASSSIAGDYEQYF. CDR3 bases: TGTGCCAGCAGCTCGATAGCGGGAGACTACGAGCAGTACTTC.

The rearrangement uses TRBV19 and TRBJ1-1; 9 bases map to TRBD1. V shed 3 bases, J shed 4 bases, and the junction held 3 bases outside the gene matches. This CDR3 contains 14 residues. Germline CDR1 and CDR2: LNHDA and SQIVND (reference sequence). CDR3 sequence reads: CASSMRDRVTEAFF. The CDR3, as DNA: TGTGCCAGTAGTATGAGGGACAGGGTCACTGAAGCTTTCTTT.

The CDR3 DNA is TGTGCCAGCAGTCCCCAGAGTACAGGGAATCAGCCCCAGCATTTT. This encodes CASSPQSTGNQPQHF. This chain connects TRBV27 to TRBJ1-5; possible D gene TRBD1, 6 bases. The germline gives CDR1 MNHEY, CDR2 SMNVEV (reference sequence). The CDR3 extends over 15 amino acids. V was cut by 5 bases and J by 4 bases, with 15 bases left in between.

This clone was recorded only once. This sequence joins TRBV6-1 and TRBJ1-1; a possible D gene is TRBD1 (6 bases). The CDR3 is made up of 12 amino acids. In germline, CDR1 is MNHNS, CDR2 SASEGT. V was trimmed by 11 bases and J by 5 bases, leaving 15 bases between them. The CDR3 loop is CAGGGGRTEAFF. As DNA, the CDR3 is TGTGCCGGTGGGGGGGGGCGGACTGAAGCTTTCTTT.

The chain combines TRBV27 with TRBJ2-5, with D perhaps matching TRBD1 (6 bases). The CDR3 totals 15 residues. Germline CDR1 and CDR2: MNHEY and SMNVEV (reference sequence). Trimming took 5 bases from V and 4 from J, leaving 17 bases between them. The CDR3 protein is CASSPYPTGGETQYF. The CDR3 coding sequence is TGTGCCAGCAGTCCCTACCCGACAGGCGGAGAGACCCAGTACTTC.

This chain links TRBV7-2 with TRBJ2-7, with D possibly matching TRBD2 (6 bases). The length of the CDR3 is 15 residues. The V end was cut by 0 bases, the J end by 2 bases, with 11 bases between. CDR1 and CDR2 from the germline V gene are SGHTA and FQGNSA. CDR3 DNA sequence: TGTGCCAGCAGCTTAGCCCTAGCGATGGCCTACGAGCAGTACTTC. Translation gives CASSLALAMAYEQYF.

The chain uses TRBV6-5 and TRBJ2-7; a possible D gene is TRBD1 (6 bases). V was cut by 7 bases and J by 1 base, with 11 bases left in between. The CDR3 is 13 residues long. Germline CDR1 reads MNHEY; CDR2 reads SVGAGI. Here the CDR3 reads CASTKQGSYEQYF. CDR3 sequence (DNA): TGTGCCAGCACCAAACAGGGTTCCTACGAGCAGTACTTC.